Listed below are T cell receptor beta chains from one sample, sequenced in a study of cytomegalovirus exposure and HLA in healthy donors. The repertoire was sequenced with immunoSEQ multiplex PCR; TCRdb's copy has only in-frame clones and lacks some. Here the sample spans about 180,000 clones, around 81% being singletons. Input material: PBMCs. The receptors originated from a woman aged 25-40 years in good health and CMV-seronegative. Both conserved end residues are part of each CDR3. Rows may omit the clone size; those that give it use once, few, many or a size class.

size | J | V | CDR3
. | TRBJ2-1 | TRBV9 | CASSAFLGTSGYNEQFF
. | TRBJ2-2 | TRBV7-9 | CASRLAGDTGELFF
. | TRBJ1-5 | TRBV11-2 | CASSLRGLNSNQPQHF
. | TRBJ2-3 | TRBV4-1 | CASSQLDRDTDTQYF
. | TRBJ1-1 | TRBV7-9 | CASSLGTSNTEAFF
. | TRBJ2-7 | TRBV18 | CASSPPMGRIYEQYF
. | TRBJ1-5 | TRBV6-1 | CASRGGVSNQPQHF
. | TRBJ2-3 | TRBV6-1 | CASKTSGETDTQYF
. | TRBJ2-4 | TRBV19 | CASSLGQKNIQYF
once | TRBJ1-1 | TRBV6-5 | CASNQKGQGSEAFF
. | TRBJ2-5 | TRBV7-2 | CASSLGAGGEETQYF
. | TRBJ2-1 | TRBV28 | CASSLPGSSYNEQFF
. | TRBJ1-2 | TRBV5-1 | CASSLRTGGGYTF
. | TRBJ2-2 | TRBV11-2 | CASSPREVFNTGELFF
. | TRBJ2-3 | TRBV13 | CASASGGSTDTQYF
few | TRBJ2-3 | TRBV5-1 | CASSLAGSSSSTDTQYF
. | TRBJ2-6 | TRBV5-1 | CASSLIPGGSVGANVLTF
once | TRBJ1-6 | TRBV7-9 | CASSSQVLNSPLHF
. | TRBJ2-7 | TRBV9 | CASSVGSAGGPYEQYF
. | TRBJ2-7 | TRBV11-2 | CASSLGPGSSGRSYEQYF
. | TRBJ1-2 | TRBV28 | CASSSSRTGTYGYTF
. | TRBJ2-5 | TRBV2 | CASGLQETQYF
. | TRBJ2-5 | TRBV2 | CASRDRVRETQYF
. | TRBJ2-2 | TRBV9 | CASSRDFRSPGELFF
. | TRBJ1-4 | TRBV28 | CASLGGWAEKLFF
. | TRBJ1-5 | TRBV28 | CASSPGHGPQHF
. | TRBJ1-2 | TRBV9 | CASSVGETGTYRGGYTF
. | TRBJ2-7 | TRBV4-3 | CASSQDVRGERHYEQYF
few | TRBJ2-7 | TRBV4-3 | CASSQGLAGRGQYF
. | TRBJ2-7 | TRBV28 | CASRRGQGKSYEQYF
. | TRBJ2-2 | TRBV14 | CASSLGPGQGYTGELFF
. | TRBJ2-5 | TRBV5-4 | CASSLRLAGVGETQYF
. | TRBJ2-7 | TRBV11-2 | CASSSRDSVGDEQYF
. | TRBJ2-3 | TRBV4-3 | CASSQGLRAGVVDTQYF
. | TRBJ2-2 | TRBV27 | CASSLFTGTGELFF
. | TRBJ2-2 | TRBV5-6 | CASSLRGALAGANTGELFF
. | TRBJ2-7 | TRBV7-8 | CASSDSLARWQYF
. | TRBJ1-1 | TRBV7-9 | CASSQAGGGTSTEAFF
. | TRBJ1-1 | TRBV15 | CATSRPQVRNTEAFF
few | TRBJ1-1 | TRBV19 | CASSIAGVTEAFF
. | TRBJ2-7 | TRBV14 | CASSPGAGGSYEQYF
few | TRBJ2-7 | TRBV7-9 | CASSPRGRVEQYF
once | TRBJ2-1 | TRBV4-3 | CASSHDAAASGGGEQFF
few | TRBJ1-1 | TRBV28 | CASSSRQGRLRAFF
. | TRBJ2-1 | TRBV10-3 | CAISPLAGEASEQFF
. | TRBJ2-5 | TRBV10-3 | CAIRAVSEEETQYF
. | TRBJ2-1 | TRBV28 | CASSLIRGQKNEQFF
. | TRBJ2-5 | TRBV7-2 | CASSFGGSETQYF
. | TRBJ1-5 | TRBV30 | CAWSAGNQPQHF
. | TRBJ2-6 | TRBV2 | CASSEATGFGANVLTF
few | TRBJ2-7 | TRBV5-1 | CASSPDRASYEQYF
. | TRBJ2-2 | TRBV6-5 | CASTLVGGRTGELFF
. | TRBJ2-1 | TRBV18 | CASSPPIKQGLYNEQFF
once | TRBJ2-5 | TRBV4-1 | CASSQDLTSGGGLAKTQYF
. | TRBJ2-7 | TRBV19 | CASSMGRSSTYEQYF